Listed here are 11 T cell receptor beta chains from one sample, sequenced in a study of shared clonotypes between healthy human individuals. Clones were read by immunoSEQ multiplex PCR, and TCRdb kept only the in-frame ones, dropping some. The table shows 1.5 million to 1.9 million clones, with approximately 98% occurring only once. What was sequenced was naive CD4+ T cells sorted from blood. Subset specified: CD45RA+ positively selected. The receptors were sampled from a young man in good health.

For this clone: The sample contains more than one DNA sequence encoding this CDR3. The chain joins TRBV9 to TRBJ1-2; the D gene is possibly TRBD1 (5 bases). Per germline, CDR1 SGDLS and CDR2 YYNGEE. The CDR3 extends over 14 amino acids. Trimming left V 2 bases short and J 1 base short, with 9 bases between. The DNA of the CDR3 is TGTGCCAGCAGCGTCTCTCAGGGTAACTATGGCTACACCTTC. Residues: CASSVSQGNYGYTF.

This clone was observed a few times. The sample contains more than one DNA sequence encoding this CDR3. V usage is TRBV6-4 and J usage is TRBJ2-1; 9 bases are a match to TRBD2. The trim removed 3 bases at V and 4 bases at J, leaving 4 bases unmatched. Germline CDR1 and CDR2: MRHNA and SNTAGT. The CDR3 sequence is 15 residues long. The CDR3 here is CASSEGLAGYNEQFF. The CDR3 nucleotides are TGTGCCAGCAGTGAAGGGCTAGCGGGATACAATGAGCAGTTCTTC.

The chain's CDR3 is CASSSGLSRPDTQYF. CDR3 nucleotide sequence: TGCGCCAGCAGCTCGGGACTTTCAAGACCAGATACGCAGTATTTT. This chain uses TRBV5-1 with TRBJ2-3; TRBD2 is a possible D gene (6 bases). This CDR3 comprises 15 residues. The V and J ends lost 3 bases and 4 bases respectively, with 15 bases between them. Germline CDR1 and CDR2: SGHRS and YFSETQ.

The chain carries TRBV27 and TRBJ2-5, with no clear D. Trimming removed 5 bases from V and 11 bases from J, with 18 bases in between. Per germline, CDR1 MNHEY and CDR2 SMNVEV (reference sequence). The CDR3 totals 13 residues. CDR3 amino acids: CASSPRPAGSQYF. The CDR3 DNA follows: TGTGCCAGCAGTCCCCGTCCGGCCGGTTCTCAGTACTTC.

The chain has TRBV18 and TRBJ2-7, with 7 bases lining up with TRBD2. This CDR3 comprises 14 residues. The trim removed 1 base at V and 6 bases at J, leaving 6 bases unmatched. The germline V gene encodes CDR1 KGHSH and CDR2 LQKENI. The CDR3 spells CASSPQGGRTEQYF. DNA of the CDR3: TGTGCCAGCTCACCACAGGGAGGGAGGACCGAGCAGTACTTC. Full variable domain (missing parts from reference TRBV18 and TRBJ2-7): NAGVMQNPRHLVRRRGQEARLRCSPMKGHSHVYWYRQLPEEGLKFMVYLQKENIIDESGMPKERFSAEFPKEGPSILRIQQVVRGDSAAYFCASSPQGGRTEQYFGPGTRLTVT.

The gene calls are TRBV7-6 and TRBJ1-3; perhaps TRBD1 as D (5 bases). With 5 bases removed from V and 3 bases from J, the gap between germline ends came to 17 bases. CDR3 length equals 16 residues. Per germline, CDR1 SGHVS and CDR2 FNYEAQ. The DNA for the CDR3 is TGTGCCAGCAGCCAAAAAGTGACAGTAGGTGGAAACACCATATATTTT. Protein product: CASSQKVTVGGNTIYF.

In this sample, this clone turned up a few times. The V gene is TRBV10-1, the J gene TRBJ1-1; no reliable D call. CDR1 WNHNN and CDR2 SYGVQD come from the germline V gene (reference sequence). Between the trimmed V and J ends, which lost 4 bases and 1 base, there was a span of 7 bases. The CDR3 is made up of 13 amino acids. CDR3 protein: CASSVHKNTEAFF. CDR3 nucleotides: TGCGCCAGCAGTGTACACAAGAACACTGAAGCTTTCTTT.

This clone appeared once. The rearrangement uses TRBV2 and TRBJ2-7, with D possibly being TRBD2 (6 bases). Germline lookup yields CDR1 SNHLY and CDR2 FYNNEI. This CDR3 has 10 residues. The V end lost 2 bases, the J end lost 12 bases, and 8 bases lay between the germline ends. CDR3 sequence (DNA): TGTGCCAGCAGTGAAACTAGCAGGTACTTC. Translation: CASSETSRYF.

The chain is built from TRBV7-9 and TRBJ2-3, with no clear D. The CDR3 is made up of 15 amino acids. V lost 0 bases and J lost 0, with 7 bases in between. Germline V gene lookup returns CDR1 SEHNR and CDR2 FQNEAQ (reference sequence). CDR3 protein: CASSLAYPSTDTQYF. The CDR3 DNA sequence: TGTGCCAGCAGCTTAGCGTATCCCAGCACAGATACGCAGTATTTT.

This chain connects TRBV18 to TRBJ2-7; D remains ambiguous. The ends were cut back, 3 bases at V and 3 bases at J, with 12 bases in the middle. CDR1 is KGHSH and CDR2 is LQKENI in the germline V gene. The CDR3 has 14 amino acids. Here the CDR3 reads CASSPADLVYEQYF. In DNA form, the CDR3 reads TGTGCCAGCTCACCGGCAGATTTGGTCTACGAGCAGTACTTC.

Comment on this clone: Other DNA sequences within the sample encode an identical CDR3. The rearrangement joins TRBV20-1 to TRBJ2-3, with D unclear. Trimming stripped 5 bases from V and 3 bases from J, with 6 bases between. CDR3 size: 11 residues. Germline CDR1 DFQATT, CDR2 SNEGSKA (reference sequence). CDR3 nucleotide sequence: TGCAGTGCTGGCAGAACAGATACGCAGTATTTT. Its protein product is CSAGRTDTQYF.